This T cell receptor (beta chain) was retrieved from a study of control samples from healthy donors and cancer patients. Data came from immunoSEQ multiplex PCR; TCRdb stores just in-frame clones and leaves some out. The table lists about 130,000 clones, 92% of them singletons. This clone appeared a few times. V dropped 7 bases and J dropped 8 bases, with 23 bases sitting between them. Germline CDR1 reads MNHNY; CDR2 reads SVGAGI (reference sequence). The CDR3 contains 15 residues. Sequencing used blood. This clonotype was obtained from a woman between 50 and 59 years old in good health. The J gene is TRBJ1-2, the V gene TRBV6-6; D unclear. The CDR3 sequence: CASMDSGLYYRGYTF. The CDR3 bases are TGTGCCAGCATGGATTCCGGGCTATATTATCGGGGCTACACCTTC.